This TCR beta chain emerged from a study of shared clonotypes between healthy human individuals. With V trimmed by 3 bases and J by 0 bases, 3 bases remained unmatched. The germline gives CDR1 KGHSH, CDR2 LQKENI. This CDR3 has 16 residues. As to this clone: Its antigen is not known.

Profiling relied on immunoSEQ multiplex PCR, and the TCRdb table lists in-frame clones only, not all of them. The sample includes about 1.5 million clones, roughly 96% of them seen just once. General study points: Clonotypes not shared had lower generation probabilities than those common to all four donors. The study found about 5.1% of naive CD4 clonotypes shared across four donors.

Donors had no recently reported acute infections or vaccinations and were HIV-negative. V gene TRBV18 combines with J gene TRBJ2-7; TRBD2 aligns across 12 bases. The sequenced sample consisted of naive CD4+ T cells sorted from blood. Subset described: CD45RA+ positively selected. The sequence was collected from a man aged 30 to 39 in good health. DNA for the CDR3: TGTGCCAGCTCACCGAGACTAGCGGGAGCCTCCTACGAGCAGTACTTC. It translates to CASSPRLAGASYEQYF.